This TCR beta chain originates from a study of cytomegalovirus exposure and HLA in healthy donors. Study outcomes and limitations: Previously analyzed data showed that most TCR beta V segments were productive at a frequency of about 90% or about 30%. TCR beta chains numbering some 160 were designated cytomegalovirus-associated.

The V end lost 2 bases, the J end lost 0 bases, and 14 bases lay between the germline ends. Germline V gene sequence: CDR1 SGHAT, CDR2 FQNNGV. The CDR3 sequence is 17 residues long. Points on this clone: Its target is not known.

The PCR contained 60 Vbeta and 13 Jbeta primers. The method was immunoSEQ multiplex PCR; TCRdb's version includes in-frame clones alone and lacks a portion of them. This sample has just over 150,000 clones; about 88% occur once, and the top ten carry nearly 2%. The clonotype was recovered from a woman between 18 and 29 years old in good health and CMV-seronegative. The chain combines TRBV11-2 with TRBJ2-1, with D unresolved. The source material was PBMCs. The CDR3 is CASSLIAEPSSYNEQFF. CDR3 nucleotides: TGTGCCAGCAGCTTAATCGCCGAGCCGAGCTCCTACAATGAGCAGTTCTTC.